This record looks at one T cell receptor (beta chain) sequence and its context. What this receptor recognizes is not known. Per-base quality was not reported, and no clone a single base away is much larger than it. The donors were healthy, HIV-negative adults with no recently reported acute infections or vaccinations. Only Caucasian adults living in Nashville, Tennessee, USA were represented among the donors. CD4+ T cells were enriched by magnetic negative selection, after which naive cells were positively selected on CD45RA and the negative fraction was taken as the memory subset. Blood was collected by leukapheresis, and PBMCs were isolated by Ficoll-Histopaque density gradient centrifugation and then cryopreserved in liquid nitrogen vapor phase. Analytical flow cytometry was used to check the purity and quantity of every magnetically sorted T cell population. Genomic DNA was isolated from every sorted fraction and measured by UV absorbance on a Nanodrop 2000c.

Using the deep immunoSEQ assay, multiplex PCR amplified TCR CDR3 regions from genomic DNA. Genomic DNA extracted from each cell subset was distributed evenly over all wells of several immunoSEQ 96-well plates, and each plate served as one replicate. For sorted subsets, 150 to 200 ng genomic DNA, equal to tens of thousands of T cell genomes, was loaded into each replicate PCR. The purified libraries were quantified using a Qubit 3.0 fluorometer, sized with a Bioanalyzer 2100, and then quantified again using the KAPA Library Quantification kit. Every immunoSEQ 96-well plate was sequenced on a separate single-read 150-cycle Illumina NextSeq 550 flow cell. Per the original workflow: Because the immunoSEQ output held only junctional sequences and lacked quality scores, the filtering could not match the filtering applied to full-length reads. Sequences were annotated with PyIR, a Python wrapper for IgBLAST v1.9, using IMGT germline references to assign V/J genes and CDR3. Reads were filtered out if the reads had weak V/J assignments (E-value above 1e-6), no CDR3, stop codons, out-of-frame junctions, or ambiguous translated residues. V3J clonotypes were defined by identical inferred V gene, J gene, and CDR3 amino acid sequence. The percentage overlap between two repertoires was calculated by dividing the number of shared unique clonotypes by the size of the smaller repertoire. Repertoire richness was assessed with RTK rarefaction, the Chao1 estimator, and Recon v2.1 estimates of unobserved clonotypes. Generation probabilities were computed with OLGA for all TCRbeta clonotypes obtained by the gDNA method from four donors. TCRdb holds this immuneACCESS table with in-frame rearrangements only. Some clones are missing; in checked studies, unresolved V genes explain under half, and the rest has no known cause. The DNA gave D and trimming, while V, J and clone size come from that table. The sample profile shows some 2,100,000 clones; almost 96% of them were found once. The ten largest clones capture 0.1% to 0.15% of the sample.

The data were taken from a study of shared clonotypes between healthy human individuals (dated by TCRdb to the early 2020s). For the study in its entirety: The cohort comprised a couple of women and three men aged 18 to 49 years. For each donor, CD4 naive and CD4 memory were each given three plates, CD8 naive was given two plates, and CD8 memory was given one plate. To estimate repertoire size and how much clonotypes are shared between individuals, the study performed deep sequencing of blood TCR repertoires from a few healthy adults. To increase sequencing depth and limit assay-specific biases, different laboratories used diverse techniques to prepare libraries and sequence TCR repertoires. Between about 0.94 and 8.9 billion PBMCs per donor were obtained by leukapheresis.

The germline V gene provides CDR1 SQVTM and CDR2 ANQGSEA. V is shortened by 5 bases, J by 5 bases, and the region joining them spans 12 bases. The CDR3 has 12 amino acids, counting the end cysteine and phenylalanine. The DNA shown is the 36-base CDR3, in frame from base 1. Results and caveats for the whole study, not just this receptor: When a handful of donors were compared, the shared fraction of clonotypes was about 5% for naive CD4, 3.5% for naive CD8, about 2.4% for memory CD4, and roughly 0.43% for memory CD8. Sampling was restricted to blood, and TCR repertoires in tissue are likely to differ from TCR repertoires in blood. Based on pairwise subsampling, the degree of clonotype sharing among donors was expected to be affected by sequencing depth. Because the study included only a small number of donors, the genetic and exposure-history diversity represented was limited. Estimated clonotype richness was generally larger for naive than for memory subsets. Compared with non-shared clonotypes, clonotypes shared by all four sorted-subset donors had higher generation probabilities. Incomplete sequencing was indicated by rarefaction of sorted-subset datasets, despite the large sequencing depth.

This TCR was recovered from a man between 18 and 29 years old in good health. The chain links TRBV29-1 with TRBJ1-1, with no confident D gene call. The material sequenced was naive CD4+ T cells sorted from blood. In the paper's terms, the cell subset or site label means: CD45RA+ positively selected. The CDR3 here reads CSVLRDTTEAFF. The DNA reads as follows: TGCAGCGTTCTACGAGACACGACTGAAGCTTTCTTT.